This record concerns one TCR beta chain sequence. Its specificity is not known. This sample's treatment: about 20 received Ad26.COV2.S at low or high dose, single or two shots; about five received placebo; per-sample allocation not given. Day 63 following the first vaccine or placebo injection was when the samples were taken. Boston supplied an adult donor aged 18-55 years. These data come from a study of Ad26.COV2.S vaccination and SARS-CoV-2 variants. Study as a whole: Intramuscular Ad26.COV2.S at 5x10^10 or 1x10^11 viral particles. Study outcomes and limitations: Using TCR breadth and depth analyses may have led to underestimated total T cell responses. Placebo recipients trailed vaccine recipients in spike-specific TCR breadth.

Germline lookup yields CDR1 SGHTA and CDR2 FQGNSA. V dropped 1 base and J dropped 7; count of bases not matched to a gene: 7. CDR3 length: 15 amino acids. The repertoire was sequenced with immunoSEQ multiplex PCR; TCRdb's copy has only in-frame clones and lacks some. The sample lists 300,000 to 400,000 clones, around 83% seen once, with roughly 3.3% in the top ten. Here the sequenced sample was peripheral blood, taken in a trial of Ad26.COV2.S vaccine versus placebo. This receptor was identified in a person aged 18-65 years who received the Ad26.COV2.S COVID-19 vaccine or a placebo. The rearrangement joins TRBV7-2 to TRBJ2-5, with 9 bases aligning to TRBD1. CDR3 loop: CASSLGQGGVSTQYF. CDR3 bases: TGTGCCAGCAGCTTAGGACAGGGGGGAGTTTCGACCCAGTACTTC.